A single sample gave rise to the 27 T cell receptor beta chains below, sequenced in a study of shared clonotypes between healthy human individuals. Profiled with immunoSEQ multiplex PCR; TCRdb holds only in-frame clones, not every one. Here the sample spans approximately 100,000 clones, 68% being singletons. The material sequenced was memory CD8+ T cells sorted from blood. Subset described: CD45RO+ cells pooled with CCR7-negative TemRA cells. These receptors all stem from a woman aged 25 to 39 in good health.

CDR3 amino acids: CASSDTGTSGRCEQYF. In DNA form, the CDR3 reads TGTGCCAGCAGCGACACCGGGACTAGCGGGCGTTGCGAGCAGTACTTC. This chain links TRBV12-1 with TRBJ2-7; the table's D gene call, TRBD2, was not cross checked with the DNA. TRBV12-1 is assigned pseudogene status. The CDR3 covers 16 residues.

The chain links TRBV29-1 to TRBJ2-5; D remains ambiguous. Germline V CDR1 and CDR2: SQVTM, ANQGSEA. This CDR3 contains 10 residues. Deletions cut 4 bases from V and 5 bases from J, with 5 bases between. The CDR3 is CSVGWETQYF. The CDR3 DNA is TGCAGCGTTGGATGGGAGACCCAGTACTTC.

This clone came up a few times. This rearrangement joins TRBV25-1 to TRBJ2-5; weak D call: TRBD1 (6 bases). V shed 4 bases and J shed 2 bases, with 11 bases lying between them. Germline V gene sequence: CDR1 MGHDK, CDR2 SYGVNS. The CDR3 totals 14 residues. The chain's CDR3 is CASSGQAPQETQYF. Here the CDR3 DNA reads TGTGCCAGCAGTGGACAGGCCCCTCAAGAGACCCAGTACTTC.

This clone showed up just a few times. CDR3 nucleotides: TGTGCCAGCACCGTAGGAGAAAGCTCTGGGGCCAACGTCCTGACTTTC. It is translated as CASTVGESSGANVLTF. V and J are TRBV28 and TRBJ2-6; D is ambiguous. In germline, CDR1 is MDHEN, CDR2 SYDVKM. There are 16 residues in the CDR3. Trimming took off 7 bases at V and 0 bases at J, with 13 bases between the two ends.

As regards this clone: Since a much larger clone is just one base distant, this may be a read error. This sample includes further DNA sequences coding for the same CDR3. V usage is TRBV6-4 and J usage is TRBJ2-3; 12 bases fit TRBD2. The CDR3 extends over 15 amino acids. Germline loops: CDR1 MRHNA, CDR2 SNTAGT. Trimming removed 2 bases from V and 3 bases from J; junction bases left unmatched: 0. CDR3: CASSDGTSGTDTQYF. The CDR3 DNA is TGTGCCAGCAGTGACGGGACTAGCGGGACAGATACGCAGTATTTT.

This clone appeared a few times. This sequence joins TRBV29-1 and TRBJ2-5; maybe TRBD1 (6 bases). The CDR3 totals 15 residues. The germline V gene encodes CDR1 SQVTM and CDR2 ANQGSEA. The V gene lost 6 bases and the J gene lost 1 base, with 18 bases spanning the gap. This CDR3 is CSVAGAGTVQETQYF. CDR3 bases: TGCAGCGTCGCAGGGGCCGGGACCGTCCAAGAGACCCAGTACTTC. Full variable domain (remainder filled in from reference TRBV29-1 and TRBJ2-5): SAVISQKPSRDICQRGTSLTIQCQVDSQVTMMFWYRQQPGQSLTLIATANQGSEATYESGFVIDKFPISRPNLTFSTLTVSNMSPEDSSIYLCSVAGAGTVQETQYFGPGTRLLVL.

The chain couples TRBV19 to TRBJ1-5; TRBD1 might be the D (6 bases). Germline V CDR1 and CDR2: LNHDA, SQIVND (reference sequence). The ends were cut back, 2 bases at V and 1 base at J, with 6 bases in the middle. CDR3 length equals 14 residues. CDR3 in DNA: TGTGCCAGTAGTATACAGGGGAGCAATCAGCCCCAGCATTTT. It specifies CASSIQGSNQPQHF.

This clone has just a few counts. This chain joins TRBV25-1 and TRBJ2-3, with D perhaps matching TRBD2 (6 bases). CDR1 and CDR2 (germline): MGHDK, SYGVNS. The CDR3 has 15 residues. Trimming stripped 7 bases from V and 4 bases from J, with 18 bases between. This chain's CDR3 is CASTETEGGADTQYF. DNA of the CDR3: TGTGCCAGCACCGAGACGGAAGGAGGGGCAGATACGCAGTATTTT.

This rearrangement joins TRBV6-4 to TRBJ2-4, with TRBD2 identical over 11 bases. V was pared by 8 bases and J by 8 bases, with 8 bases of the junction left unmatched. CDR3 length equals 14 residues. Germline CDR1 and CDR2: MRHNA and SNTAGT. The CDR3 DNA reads TGTGCCAGCGGAAATACTAGCGGGAGTGACATTCAGTACTTC. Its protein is CASGNTSGSDIQYF.

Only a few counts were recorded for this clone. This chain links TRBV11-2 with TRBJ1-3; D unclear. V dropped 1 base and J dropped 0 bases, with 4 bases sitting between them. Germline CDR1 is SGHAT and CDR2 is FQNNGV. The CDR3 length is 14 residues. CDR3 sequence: CASSLVASGNTIYF. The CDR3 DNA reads TGTGCCAGCAGCTTAGTTGCCTCTGGAAACACCATATATTTT.

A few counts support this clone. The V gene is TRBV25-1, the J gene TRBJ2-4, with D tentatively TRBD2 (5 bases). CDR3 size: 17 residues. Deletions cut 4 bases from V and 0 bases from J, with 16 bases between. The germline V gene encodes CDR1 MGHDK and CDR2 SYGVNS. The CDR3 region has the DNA TGTGCCAGCAGTGGATTGAATCAAGGACTAGCCAAAAACATTCAGTACTTC. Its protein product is CASSGLNQGLAKNIQYF.

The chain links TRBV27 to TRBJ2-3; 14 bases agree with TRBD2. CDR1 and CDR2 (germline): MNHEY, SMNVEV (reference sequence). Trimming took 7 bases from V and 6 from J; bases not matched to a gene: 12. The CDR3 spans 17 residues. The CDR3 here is CASNSLSGLAGADTQYF. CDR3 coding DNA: TGTGCCAGCAACTCCCTGTCGGGACTAGCGGGAGCGGATACGCAGTATTTT.

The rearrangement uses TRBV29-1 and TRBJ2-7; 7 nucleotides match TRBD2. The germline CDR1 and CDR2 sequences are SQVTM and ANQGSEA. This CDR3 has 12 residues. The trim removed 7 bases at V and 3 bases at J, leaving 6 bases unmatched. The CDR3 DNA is TGCAGCGGTGGGGACTACATCTACGAGCAGTACTTC. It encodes CSGGDYIYEQYF.

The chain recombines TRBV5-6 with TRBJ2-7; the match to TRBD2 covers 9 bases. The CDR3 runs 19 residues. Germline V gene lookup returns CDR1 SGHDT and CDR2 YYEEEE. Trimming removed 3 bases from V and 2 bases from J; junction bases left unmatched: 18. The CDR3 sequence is CASSSTGRLAEGGPYEQYF. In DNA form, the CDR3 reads TGTGCCAGCAGCTCCACCGGGCGACTAGCGGAGGGAGGTCCCTACGAGCAGTACTTC.

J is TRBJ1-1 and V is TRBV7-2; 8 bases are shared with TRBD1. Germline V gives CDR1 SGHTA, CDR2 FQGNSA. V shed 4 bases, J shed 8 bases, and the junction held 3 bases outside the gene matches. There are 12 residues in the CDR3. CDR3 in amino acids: CASSSGQGEAFF. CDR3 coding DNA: TGTGCCAGCAGCTCCGGACAGGGAGAAGCTTTCTTT.

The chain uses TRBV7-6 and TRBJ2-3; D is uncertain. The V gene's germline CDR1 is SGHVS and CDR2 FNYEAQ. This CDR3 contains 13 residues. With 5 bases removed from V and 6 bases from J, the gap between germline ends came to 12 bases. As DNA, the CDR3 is TGTGCCAGCAGCCTCCAATCATGGGATACGCAGTATTTT. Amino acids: CASSLQSWDTQYF.

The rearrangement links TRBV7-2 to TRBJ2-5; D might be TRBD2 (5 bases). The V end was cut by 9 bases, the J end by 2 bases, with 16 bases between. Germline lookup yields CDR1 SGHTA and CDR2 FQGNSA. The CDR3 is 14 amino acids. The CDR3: CASKEGYLQETQYF. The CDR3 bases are TGTGCCAGTAAAGAGGGATACCTTCAAGAGACCCAGTACTTC.

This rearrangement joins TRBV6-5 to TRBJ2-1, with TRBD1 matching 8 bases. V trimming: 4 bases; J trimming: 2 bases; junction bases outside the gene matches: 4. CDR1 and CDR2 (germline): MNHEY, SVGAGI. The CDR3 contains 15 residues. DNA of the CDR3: TGTGCCAGCAGTTTTGGACAGGGACCCTACAATGAGCAGTTCTTC. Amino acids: CASSFGQGPYNEQFF.

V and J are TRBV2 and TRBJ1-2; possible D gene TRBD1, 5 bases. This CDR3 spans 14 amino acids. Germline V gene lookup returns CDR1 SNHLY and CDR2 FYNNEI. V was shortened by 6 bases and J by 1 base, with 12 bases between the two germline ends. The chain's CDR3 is CASRLTGDNYGYTF. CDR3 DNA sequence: TGTGCCAGCAGGCTTACAGGAGATAACTATGGCTACACCTTC.

CDR3 protein: CASSLFGRAEETQYF. The CDR3 coding sequence is TGCGCCAGCAGCTTGTTCGGGAGGGCGGAAGAGACCCAGTACTTC. This sequence joins TRBV5-1 and TRBJ2-5; 8 bases match TRBD2. The germline CDR1 and CDR2 sequences are SGHRS and YFSETQ. The J segment lost 3 bases and the V segment lost 1 base, leaving 5 bases of the junction unmatched. The CDR3 covers 15 residues.

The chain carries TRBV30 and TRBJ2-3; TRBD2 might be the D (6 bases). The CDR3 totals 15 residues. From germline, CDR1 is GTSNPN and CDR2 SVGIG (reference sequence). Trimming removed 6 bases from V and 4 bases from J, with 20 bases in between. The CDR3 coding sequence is TGTGCCTGCCGCCCTCTCGCGGGGCGGGCAGATACGCAGTATTTT. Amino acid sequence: CACRPLAGRADTQYF.

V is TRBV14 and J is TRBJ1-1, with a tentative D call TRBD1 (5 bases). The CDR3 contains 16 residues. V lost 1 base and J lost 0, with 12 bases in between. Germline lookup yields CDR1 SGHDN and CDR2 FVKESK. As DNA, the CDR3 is TGTGCCAGCAGCCAAGTTCCGGGACGGATGAACACTGAAGCTTTCTTT. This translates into CASSQVPGRMNTEAFF.

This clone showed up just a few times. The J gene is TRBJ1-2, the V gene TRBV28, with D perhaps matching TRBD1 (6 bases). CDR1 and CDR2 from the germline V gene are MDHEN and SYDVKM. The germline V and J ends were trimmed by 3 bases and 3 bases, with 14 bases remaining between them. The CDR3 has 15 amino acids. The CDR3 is CASSFRGTTYYGYTF. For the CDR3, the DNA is TGTGCCAGCAGTTTCAGGGGAACCACGTACTATGGCTACACCTTC.

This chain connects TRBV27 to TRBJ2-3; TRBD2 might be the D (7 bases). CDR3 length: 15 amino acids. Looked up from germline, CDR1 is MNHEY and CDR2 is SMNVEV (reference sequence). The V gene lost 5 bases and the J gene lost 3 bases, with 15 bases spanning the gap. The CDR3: CASSSRGGWTDTQYF. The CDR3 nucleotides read TGTGCCAGCAGTAGTAGGGGGGGCTGGACAGATACGCAGTATTTT.

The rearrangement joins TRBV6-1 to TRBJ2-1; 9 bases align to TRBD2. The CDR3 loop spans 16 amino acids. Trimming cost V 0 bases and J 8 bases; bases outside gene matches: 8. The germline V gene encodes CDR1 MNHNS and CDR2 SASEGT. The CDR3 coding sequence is TGTGCCAGCAGTGAAGCGCTTCTCGGACTAGCGCATGAGCAGTTCTTC. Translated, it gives CASSEALLGLAHEQFF.

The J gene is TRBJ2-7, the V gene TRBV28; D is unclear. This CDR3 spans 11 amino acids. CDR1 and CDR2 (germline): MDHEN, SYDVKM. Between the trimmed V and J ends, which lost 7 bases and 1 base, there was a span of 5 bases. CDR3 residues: CASKGSYEQYF. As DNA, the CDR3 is TGTGCCAGCAAAGGGTCCTACGAGCAGTACTTC. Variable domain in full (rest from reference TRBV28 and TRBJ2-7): DVKVTQSSRYLVKRTGEKVFLECVQDMDHENMFWYRQDPGLGLRLIYFSYDVKMKEKGDIPEGYSVSREKKERFSLILESASTNQTSMYLCASKGSYEQYFGPGTRLTVT.

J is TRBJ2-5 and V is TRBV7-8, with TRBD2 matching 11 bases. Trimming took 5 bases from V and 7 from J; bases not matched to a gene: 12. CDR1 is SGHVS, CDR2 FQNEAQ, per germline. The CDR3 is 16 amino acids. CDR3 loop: CASSTTTSGSRVTQYF. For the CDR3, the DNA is TGTGCCAGCAGCACAACAACTAGCGGGAGTCGGGTGACCCAGTACTTC.